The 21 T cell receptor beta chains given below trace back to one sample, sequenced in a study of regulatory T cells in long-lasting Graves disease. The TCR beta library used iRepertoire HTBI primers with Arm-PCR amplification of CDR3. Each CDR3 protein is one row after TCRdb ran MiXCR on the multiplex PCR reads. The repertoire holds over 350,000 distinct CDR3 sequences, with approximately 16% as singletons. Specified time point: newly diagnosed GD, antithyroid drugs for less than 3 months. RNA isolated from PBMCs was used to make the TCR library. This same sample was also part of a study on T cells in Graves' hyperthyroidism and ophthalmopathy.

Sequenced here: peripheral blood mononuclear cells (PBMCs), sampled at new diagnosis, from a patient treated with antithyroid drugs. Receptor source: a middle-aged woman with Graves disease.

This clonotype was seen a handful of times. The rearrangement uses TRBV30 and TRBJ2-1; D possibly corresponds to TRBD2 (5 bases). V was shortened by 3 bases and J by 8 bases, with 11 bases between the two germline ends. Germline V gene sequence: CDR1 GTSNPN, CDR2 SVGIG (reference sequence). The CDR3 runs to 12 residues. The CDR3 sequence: CAWSRRTDEQFF. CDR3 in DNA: TGTGCCTGGAGCCGAAGGACTGATGAGCAGTTCTTC.

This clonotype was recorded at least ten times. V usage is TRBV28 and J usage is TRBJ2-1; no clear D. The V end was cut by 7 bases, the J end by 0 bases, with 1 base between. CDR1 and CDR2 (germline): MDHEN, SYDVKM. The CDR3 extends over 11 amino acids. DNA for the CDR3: TGTGCCAGCAACTCCTACAATGAGCAGTTCTTC. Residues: CASNSYNEQFF.

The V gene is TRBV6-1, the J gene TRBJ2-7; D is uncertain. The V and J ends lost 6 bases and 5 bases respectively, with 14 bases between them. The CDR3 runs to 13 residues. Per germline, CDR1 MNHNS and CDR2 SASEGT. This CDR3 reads CASRQTSVDEQYF. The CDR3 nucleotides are TGTGCCAGCAGACAAACATCGGTTGACGAGCAGTACTTC.

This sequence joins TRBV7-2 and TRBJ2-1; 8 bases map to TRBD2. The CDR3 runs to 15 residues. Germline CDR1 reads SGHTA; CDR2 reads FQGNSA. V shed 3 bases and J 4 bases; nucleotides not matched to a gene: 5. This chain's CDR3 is CASSLLAGQYNEQFF. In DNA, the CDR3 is TGTGCCAGCAGCTTGCTAGCGGGTCAATACAATGAGCAGTTCTTC.

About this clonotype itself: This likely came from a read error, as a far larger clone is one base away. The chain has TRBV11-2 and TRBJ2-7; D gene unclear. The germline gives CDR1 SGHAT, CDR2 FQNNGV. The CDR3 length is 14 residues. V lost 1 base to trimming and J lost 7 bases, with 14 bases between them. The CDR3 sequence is CASSLATSYNEQYF. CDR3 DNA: TGTGCCAGCAGCTTAGCGACCTCCTACAATGAGCAGTACTTC.

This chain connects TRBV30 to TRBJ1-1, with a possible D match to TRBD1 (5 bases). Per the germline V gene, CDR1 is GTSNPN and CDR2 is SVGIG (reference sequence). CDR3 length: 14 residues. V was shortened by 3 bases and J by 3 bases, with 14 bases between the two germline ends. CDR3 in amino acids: CAWRIWGKDTEAFF. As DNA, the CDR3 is TGTGCCTGGAGGATCTGGGGGAAAGACACTGAAGCTTTCTTT.

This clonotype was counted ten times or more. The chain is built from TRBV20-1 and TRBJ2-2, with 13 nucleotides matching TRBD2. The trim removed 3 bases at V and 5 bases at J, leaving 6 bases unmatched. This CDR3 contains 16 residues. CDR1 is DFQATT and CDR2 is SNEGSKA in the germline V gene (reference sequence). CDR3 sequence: CSASSGTSGITGELFF. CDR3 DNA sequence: TGCAGTGCTAGTTCCGGGACTAGCGGGATTACCGGGGAGCTGTTTTTT.

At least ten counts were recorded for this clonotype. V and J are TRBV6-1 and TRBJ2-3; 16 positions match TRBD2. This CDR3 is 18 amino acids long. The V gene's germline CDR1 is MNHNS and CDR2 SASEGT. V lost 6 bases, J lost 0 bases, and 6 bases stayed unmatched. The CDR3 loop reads CASSEGLAGGPSTDTQYF. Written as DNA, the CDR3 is TGTGCCAGCAGCGAGGGACTAGCGGGAGGGCCAAGCACAGATACGCAGTATTTT.

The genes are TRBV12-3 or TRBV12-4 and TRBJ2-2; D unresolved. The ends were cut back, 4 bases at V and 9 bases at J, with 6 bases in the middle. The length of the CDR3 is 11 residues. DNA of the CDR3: TGTGCCAGCAGTTCTGGCCGGGAGCTGTTTTTT. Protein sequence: CASSSGRELFF.

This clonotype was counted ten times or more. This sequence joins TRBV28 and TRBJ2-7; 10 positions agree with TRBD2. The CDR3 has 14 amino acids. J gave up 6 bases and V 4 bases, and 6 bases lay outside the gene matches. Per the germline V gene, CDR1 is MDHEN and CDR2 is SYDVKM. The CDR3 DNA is TGTGCCAGCAGTTCACCTAGCGGGAGTCGCGAGCAGTACTTC. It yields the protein CASSSPSGSREQYF. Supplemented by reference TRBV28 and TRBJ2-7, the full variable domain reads DVKVTQSSRYLVKRTGEKVFLECVQDMDHENMFWYRQDPGLGLRLIYFSYDVKMKEKGDIPEGYSVSREKKERFSLILESASTNQTSMYLCASSSPSGSREQYFGPGTRLTVT.

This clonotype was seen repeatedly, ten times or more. CDR3 in DNA: TGTGCCTGGAGTGTGTCAAGGGGGGATCCTGATGGCTACACCTTC. Protein product: CAWSVSRGDPDGYTF. V gene TRBV30 combines with J gene TRBJ1-2, with D perhaps matching TRBD1 (6 bases). CDR1 is GTSNPN and CDR2 is SVGIG in the germline V gene (reference sequence). The CDR3 has 15 amino acids. The germline V and J ends were trimmed by 0 bases and 6 bases, with 17 bases remaining between them. The variable domain in full, with the rest retrieved from reference TRBV30 and TRBJ1-2, is SQTIHQWPATLVQPVGSPLSLECTVEGTSNPNLYWYRQAAGRGLQLLFYSVGIGQISSEVPQNLSASRPQDRQFILSSKKLLLSDSGFYLCAWSVSRGDPDGYTFGSGTRLTVV.

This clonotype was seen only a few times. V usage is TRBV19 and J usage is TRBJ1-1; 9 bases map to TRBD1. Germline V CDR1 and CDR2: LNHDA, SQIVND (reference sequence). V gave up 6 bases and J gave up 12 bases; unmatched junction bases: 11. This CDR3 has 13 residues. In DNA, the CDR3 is TGTGCCAGTAGAGCCCCTAGGACAGGGGCGTCTTTCTTT. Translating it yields CASRAPRTGASFF.

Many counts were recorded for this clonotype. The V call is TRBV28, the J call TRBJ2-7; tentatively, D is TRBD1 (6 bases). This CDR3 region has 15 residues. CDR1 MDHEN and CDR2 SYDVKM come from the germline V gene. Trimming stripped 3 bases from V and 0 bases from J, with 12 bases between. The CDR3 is CASSLEGGSSYEQYF. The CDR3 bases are TGTGCCAGCAGTTTGGAAGGGGGAAGCTCCTACGAGCAGTACTTC. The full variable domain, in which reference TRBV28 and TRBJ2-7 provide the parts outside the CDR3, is DVKVTQSSRYLVKRTGEKVFLECVQDMDHENMFWYRQDPGLGLRLIYFSYDVKMKEKGDIPEGYSVSREKKERFSLILESASTNQTSMYLCASSLEGGSSYEQYFGPGTRLTVT.

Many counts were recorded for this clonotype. The CDR3 DNA reads as TGCGCCAGCGGGACAGGGTTTAGCGGGCGTAGCACAGATACGCAGTATTTT. Translating it yields CASGTGFSGRSTDTQYF. The chain carries TRBV5-1 and TRBJ2-3; 9 nucleotides align to TRBD1. This CDR3 comprises 17 residues. Germline CDR1 reads SGHRS; CDR2 reads YFSETQ. V was pared by 7 bases and J by 0 bases, with 12 bases of the junction left unmatched.

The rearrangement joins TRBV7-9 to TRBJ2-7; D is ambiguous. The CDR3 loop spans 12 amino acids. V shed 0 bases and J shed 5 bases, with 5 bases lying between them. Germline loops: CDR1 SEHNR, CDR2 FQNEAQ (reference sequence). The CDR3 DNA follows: TGTGCCAGCAGCTTAGCTTCCCACGAGCAGTACTTC. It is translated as CASSLASHEQYF.

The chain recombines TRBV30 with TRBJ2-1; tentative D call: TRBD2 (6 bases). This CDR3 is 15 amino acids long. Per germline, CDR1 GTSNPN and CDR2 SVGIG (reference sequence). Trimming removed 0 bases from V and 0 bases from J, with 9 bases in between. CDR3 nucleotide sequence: TGTGCCTGGAGTGTGGCGGGGATCTCCTACAATGAGCAGTTCTTC. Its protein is CAWSVAGISYNEQFF.

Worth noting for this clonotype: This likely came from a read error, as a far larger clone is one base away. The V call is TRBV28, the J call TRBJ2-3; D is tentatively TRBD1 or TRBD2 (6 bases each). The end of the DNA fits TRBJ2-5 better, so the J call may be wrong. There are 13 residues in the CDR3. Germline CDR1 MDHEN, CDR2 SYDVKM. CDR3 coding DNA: TGTGCCAGCAGTTTTCAGGGGCGGGGGACCCAGTACTTC. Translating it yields CASSFQGRGTQYF.

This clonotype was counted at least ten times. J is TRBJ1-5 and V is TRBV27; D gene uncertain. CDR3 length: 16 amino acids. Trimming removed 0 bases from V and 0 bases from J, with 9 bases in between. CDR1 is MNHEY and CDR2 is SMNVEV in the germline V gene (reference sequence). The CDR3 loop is CASSLSKQFSNQPQHF. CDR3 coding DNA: TGTGCCAGCAGTTTATCAAAACAGTTTAGCAATCAGCCCCAGCATTTT.

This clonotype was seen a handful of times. The CDR3 sequence is CSAGTGYENIQYF. The CDR3 DNA follows: TGCAGTGCTGGCACAGGGTACGAAAACATTCAGTACTTC. The chain joins TRBV20-1 to TRBJ2-4; D may be TRBD1 (6 bases). V shed 5 bases and J shed 5 bases, with 13 bases lying between them. This CDR3 has 13 amino acids. Germline V lookup: CDR1 DFQATT, CDR2 SNEGSKA (reference sequence).

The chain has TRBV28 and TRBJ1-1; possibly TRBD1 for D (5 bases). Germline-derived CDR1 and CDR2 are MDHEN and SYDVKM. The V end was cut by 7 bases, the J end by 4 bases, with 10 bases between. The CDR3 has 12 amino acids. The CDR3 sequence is CASTLRGTEAFF. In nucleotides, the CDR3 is TGTGCCAGCACCTTAAGGGGCACTGAAGCTTTCTTT.

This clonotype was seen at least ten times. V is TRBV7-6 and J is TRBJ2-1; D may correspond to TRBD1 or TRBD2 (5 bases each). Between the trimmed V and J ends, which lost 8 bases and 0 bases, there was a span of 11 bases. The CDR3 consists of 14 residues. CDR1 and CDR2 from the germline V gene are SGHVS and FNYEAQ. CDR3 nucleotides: TGTGCCAGCCCGGGACGAAGCTCCTACAATGAGCAGTTCTTC. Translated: CASPGRSSYNEQFF.